Listed below are T cell receptor beta chains from one sample, sequenced in a study of graft-versus-host responses after intestinal transplantation. This table comes from immunoSEQ multiplex PCR, and its TCRdb copy is limited to in-frame clones, with some not included. The sample has more than 80,000 clones; less than 90% are singletons. These receptors have no known antigen. The sequences come from unstimulated CD4+ T cells sorted from spleen or lymph node cells, collected before intestinal transplant. These receptors originate from a human donor who received an intestinal transplant. Each CDR3 is given with its conserved first and last residue. The D gene is left open where the match is weak. Expanded clones get a size class; other rows say once, few or many, or leave the size out.

V	D	size	J	DNA	CDR3
TRBV4-2	-	-	TRBJ2-2	TGTGCCAGCAGCCAAGGGGACCAGGGGCACACCGGGGAGCTGTTTTTT	CASSQGDQGHTGELFF
TRBV28	-	once	TRBJ2-7	TGTGCCAGCAGGAAGGGGCTGAGGGAGCAGTACTTC	CASRKGLREQYF
TRBV6-6	TRBD1	-	TRBJ1-5	TGTGCCAGCAGCGACAGGGGTCATAGCAATCAGCCCCAGCATTTT	CASSDRGHSNQPQHF
TRBV5-1	-	-	TRBJ1-1	TGCGCCAGCAGCTTGTTAACAGGCAACACTGAAGCTTTCTTT	CASSLLTGNTEAFF
TRBV5-4	-	-	TRBJ2-5	TGTGCCAGCAGCTTAGTAGGGGAAGAGACCCAGTACTTC	CASSLVGEETQYF
TRBV6-6	-	few	TRBJ1-6	TGTGCCACCGCACGAGATAATTCACCCCTCCACTTT	CATARDNSPLHF
TRBV7-9	-	-	TRBJ2-5	TGTGCCAGCAGCTTAGAAGGGTCCCTGGGCAGGGTCTTAGAGACCCAGTACTTC	CASSLEGSLGRVLETQYF
TRBV5-1	TRBD1	-	TRBJ1-5	TGCGCCAGCAGCTTAGAACCCGGGACAGGGGTAAATCAGCCCCAGCATTTT	CASSLEPGTGVNQPQHF
TRBV15	TRBD2	-	TRBJ2-1	TGTGCCACCAGCAGCGCTAACAGGAGGACTAGCGGGAGGTATAATGAGCAGTTCTTC	CATSSANRRTSGRYNEQFF
TRBV5-4	-	-	TRBJ1-2	TGTGCCAGCAGCTTGGGACCGACCCAGGACACCTTC	CASSLGPTQDTF
TRBV2	TRBD1	-	TRBJ1-6	TGTGCCAGCGTTTGGACAGGCCCGAATTCACCCCTCCACTTT	CASVWTGPNSPLHF
TRBV10-3	TRBD1	-	TRBJ2-2	TGTGCCATCAGTCCGGGACAGGGGGGATCCGGGGAGCTGTTTTTT	CAISPGQGGSGELFF
TRBV19	-	-	TRBJ2-1	TGTGCCAGTAGTATAGTGCAGGGTATGAATGAGCAGTTCTTC	CASSIVQGMNEQFF
TRBV10-3	TRBD1	-	TRBJ1-5	TGTGCCACCCGCGAGGGACAGGGTAGCAATCAGCCCCAGCATTTT	CATREGQGSNQPQHF
TRBV6-1	TRBD1	once	TRBJ1-2	TGTGCCAGCAGTGAGGGGACAGGGGGCCATGGCTACACCTTC	CASSEGTGGHGYTF
TRBV29-1	-	-	TRBJ2-7	TGCAGCGTCGTGGAGGACTACGAGCAGTACTTC	CSVVEDYEQYF
TRBV19	-	-	TRBJ1-1	TGTGCCAGCGGCAGGGAAGGCCCTATGAACACTGAAGCTTTCTTT	CASGREGPMNTEAFF
TRBV6-6	-	once	TRBJ2-7	TGTGCCAGCAGTTTGGGGCTGGGGTACGAGCAGTACTTC	CASSLGLGYEQYF
TRBV27	TRBD2	-	TRBJ2-2	TGTGCCAGCAGTTTAGTAGCCTCTAGCGGGGCCTACACCGGGGAGCTGTTTTTT	CASSLVASSGAYTGELFF
TRBV29-1	-	-	TRBJ2-7	TGCAGCGCAGCCCTACGGGTCCAGGGCGAGCAGTACTTC	CSAALRVQGEQYF
TRBV7-9	-	-	TRBJ1-2	TGTGCCAGCAGCTTAGAGACAGCGGGATCCTATGGCTACACCTTC	CASSLETAGSYGYTF
TRBV27	TRBD2	-	TRBJ2-2	TGTGCCAGCAGTTTACTTGGACTAGCGAGAAGCACCGGGGAGCTGTTTTTT	CASSLLGLARSTGELFF
TRBV5-1	-	-	TRBJ2-7	TGCGCCAGCAGCCCAATACAGGACCCCCACGAGCAGTACTTC	CASSPIQDPHEQYF
TRBV14	-	-	TRBJ2-1	TGTGCCAGCAGCCAAGGCAGATTCTATGAGCAGTTCTTC	CASSQGRFYEQFF
TRBV20-1	-	-	TRBJ1-4	TGCAGTGCCGGGGGGGCAAAAAAACTGTTTTTT	CSAGGAKKLFF
TRBV27	-	-	TRBJ1-2	TGTGCCAGCAGTTTAAGTCGCTTAAGAGATGGCTACACCTTC	CASSLSRLRDGYTF
TRBV4-1	-	-	TRBJ2-4	TGCGCCAGCAGCCAAGATGTCGGGGGAAAAGGTCGGGACTTC	CASSQDVGGKGRDF
TRBV9	-	few	TRBJ2-3	TGTGCCAGCAGCCACTCCCCAGGGCCTATCACAGATACGCAGTATTTT	CASSHSPGPITDTQYF
TRBV6-6	-	-	TRBJ1-4	TGTGCCAGCTCAACCCAGGGGAGGGAGGGGGAAAAACTGTTTTTT	CASSTQGREGEKLFF
TRBV29-1	-	-	TRBJ2-1	TGCAGCGTTGGACGGTCCGGGGCCTACAATGAGCAGTTCTTC	CSVGRSGAYNEQFF
TRBV13	TRBD2	once	TRBJ2-7	TGTGCCAGCAGCTTAGGTGGGGGGGACGGCTACGAGCAGTACTTC	CASSLGGGDGYEQYF
TRBV10-2	TRBD2	-	TRBJ2-1	TGCGCCAGCAGGGCGACTAGCGGGAACTCCTACAATGAGCAGTTCTTC	CASRATSGNSYNEQFF
TRBV5-6	-	-	TRBJ1-5	TGTGCCAGCAGCTTTCAGGGGTTCCGATCTAGCAATCAGCCCCAGCATTTT	CASSFQGFRSSNQPQHF
TRBV5-1	TRBD2	-	TRBJ2-1	TGCGCCAGCAGCCGAACTAGCGGGGGGGCCTCTAATGAGCAGTTCTTC	CASSRTSGGASNEQFF
TRBV5-1	-	-	TRBJ2-1	TGCGCCAGCACCTTTTTAATAGGGAGTGGCTACAATGAGCAGTTCTTC	CASTFLIGSGYNEQFF
TRBV6-1	TRBD2	-	TRBJ2-3	TGTGCCAGCAGTGTTTCTAGCGGGAGCCCCACAGATACGCAGTATTTT	CASSVSSGSPTDTQYF
TRBV30	-	-	TRBJ2-1	TGTGCCTGGAGTTTCAGGGTTTCCTACAATGAGCAGTTCTTC	CAWSFRVSYNEQFF
TRBV9	-	-	TRBJ1-1	TGTGCCAGCAGCGTAGGGCCTTCCACTGAAGCTTTCTTT	CASSVGPSTEAFF
TRBV6-1	TRBD1	-	TRBJ2-7	TGTGCCAGCAGAACAGGACAGGGGAACGAGCAGTACTTC	CASRTGQGNEQYF
TRBV5-1	-	-	TRBJ2-1	TGCGCCAGCAGCTTGGGACTACACAACAATGAGCAGTTCTTC	CASSLGLHNNEQFF
TRBV5-6	TRBD1	-	TRBJ2-7	TGTGCCAGCAGCTTGGGACAGGGGGTCTACGAGCAGTACTTC	CASSLGQGVYEQYF
TRBV7-9	TRBD2	-	TRBJ2-1	TGTGCCAGCAGCCCACTAGCGGGAGAGCTCAATGAGCAGTTCTTC	CASSPLAGELNEQFF
TRBV7-3	-	few	TRBJ2-1	TGTGCCAGCACCCCCGATGGGAGCTCCTACAATGAGCAGTTCTTC	CASTPDGSSYNEQFF